The present T cell receptor beta chain was sequenced within a study of a mutant IDH1 vaccine in newly diagnosed glioma. Study in general: Either 4-6 weeks after radiotherapy alone or alongside temozolomide, vaccination was begun.

This sample's time point: week 11, during vaccination. The vaccine gave 300 ug of a 20-mer mutant IDH1 peptide subcutaneously per dose. The CDR3 consists of 14 residues. Germline V gene sequence: CDR1 SEHNR, CDR2 FQNEAQ (reference sequence). J gave up 0 bases and V 3 bases, and 1 base lay outside the gene matches. TCRdb's table, derived via immunoSEQ multiplex PCR, lists solely in-frame clones and lacks some. In the table there are roughly 62,000 clones, over 75% of which are singletons. Concerning this clone: Its antigen is currently unknown.

V gene TRBV7-9 combines with J gene TRBJ1-2, with 7 bases that match TRBD1. The sample was PBMCs, taken from a glioma patient whose treatment included an IDH1 peptide vaccine. This clonotype was obtained from a man between 35 and 55 years old with glioma. DNA for the CDR3: TGTGCCAGCAGCTTGACAGGGTCTAACTATGGCTACACCTTC. Translated, it gives CASSLTGSNYGYTF.